This section outlines one TCR beta chain sequence together with its context. The assay was immunoSEQ multiplex PCR, and TCRdb's table has in-frame clones only and misses some. The sample shows about 76,000 clones, 80% to 90% of them seen only once. The sample belongs to a study of blood T cell repertoires in COVID-19. CDR1 and CDR2 from the germline V gene are GTSNPN and SVGIG (reference sequence). This CDR3 has 13 amino acids. V trimming: 2 bases; J trimming: 7 bases; junction bases outside the gene matches: 7. Sequenced: peripheral blood. This TCR came from a man between 60 and 70 years old with COVID-19, enrolled during active disease. The genes are TRBV30 and TRBJ2-5, with TRBD2 identical over 7 bases. The DNA of the CDR3 is TGTGCCTGGAGTAAGGAGCGGGGAAGGACCCAGTACTTC. Protein: CAWSKERGRTQYF.